This TCR beta chain was recorded in a study of cytomegalovirus exposure and HLA in healthy donors. The study, taken as a whole, reports: Reportedly, diagnosis of cytomegalovirus status by the classifier showed high specificity and sensitivity. Trimming of TCR beta V- and J-genes showed a link, identified in a later analysis, to a missense DCLRE1C variant. The study listed some 160 cytomegalovirus-associated TCR beta chains.

Both 60 Vbeta primers and 13 Jbeta primers went into the PCR. Some clones are missing from TCRdb's copy, which holds only in-frame ones; the method was immunoSEQ multiplex PCR. The sample includes around 130,000 clones, over 60% seen only once; the top ten take 0.85% to 1.3%. At sampling all donors were nominally healthy, likely with unrecorded immune exposures. Trimming stripped 6 bases from V and 6 bases from J, with 18 bases between. There are 15 residues in the CDR3. CDR1 and CDR2 from the germline V gene are SGHTA and FQGTGA. As to this clone: What it binds is not known.

The genes are TRBV7-3 and TRBJ2-1; D perhaps matches TRBD2 (5 bases). The sequence derives from a human donor in good health. The sequencing sample was made of PBMCs. The CDR3 nucleotides read TGTGCCAGCAGATCCTCCGAGGGAAGGACCAATGAGCAGTTCTTC. This codes for CASRSSEGRTNEQFF.